This T cell receptor (beta chain) emerged from a study of blood T cells in healthy people across ages. Together with a sample-barcoded 5' primer, a J-beta primer mix was included in a second PCR lasting about 7 to 12 cycles. TCRdb processed the 5' RACE reads anew with MiXCR; each CDR3 protein has one entry. There are roughly 1,700,000 distinct CDR3 sequences in the sample; about 28% occur only once, and roughly 8% lies in the top ten. Study-wide results and caveats: Lack of knowledge of donor CMV status possibly confounded expanded clonotype changes. As naive T cell percentage varied, TCR beta diversity correlated strongly with it.

Germline CDR1 is GTSNPN and CDR2 is SVGIG (reference sequence). The CDR3 length is 14 residues. In regard to this clonotype: Its antigen remains unknown. A read error may account for a junction end that differs from germline.

This chain uses TRBV30 with TRBJ1-6; unclear D gene. Material for sequencing was blood. The sequence was collected from a woman aged 25 to 39 in good health. In nucleotides, the CDR3 is TGTGCCCGGAGTGTACGTGGAGAAAATTCACCCCTCCACTTT. It specifies CARSVRGENSPLHF.